The rows below give T cell receptor beta chains drawn from one sample of a study of T cell repertoires in cytomegalovirus infection. Via MiXCR, TCRdb re-called the reads, giving one row per CDR3 protein. This sample yields approximately 770,000 distinct CDR3 sequences, of which about 27% are seen a single time; about an eighth belongs to the top ten. These receptors' targets are unknown. This sample comprised cultured CD8+ T cells from PBMCs, obtained from culture after CMV antigen stimulation. The receptors were gathered from a human donor in good health (CMV status not recorded). Some clones in this sample may be carry-over from other donors' samples. Both conserved end residues are part of each CDR3. Each record gives: clone size, J gene, V gene, D gene, CDR3 DNA, CDR3 protein. The D gene is left open where the match is weak. Some rows mark clone size as missing; the rest say once, few, many or name a class of expanded clone.

>.|TRBJ1-1|TRBV20-1|.
TGCAGTGCTAGAGATTTAGATGCGAACACTGAAGCTTTCTTT
CSARDLDANTEAFF
>few|TRBJ1-1|TRBV19|.
TGTGCCAGTAGTTTCCCGCAAGGGCAGATGAACACTGAAGCTTTCTTT
CASSFPQGQMNTEAFF
>.|TRBJ2-1|TRBV27|TRBD1
TGTGCCAGCAGTCGGACAGGGGGCCGCGACAATGAGCAGTTCTTC
CASSRTGGRDNEQFF
>.|TRBJ1-4|TRBV6-6|.
TGTGCCAGCAGCTCCGGGCCCTTCTCTGCAACTAATGAAAAACTGTTTTTT
CASSSGPFSATNEKLFF
>few|TRBJ1-5|TRBV7-9|TRBD1
TGTGCCAGCAGCTTAGTGGCAGGGGGTGTCAATCAGCCCCAGCATTTT
CASSLVAGGVNQPQHF
>.|TRBJ1-1|TRBV19|TRBD1
TGTGCCAGTAGTATCGTCGACAGGGTTACTGAAGCTTTCTTT
CASSIVDRVTEAFF
>few|TRBJ2-1|TRBV25-1|.
TGTGCCAGCAGCAATAATTACAATGAGCAGTTCTTC
CASSNNYNEQFF
>.|TRBJ1-2|TRBV29-1|.
TGCAGCGTACGAACCTATGGCTACACCTTC
CSVRTYGYTF
>few|TRBJ2-4|TRBV7-9|TRBD2
TGTGCCAGCAGCTTAGGGGGGACTAGCGGGGGTTTTACCAAAAACATTCAGTACTTC
CASSLGGTSGGFTKNIQYF
>.|TRBJ2-1|TRBV7-6|TRBD2
TGTGCCAGCAGCTTAAGTCTAGCGGTGGGGAATGAGCAGTTCTTC
CASSLSLAVGNEQFF
>.|TRBJ1-2|TRBV7-3|TRBD1
TGTGCCAGCAGCCCTTGGCCGGACCCAGGGGGGTATGGCTACACCTTC
CASSPWPDPGGYGYTF
>.|TRBJ1-1|TRBV12-3/TRBV12-4|.
TGTGCCAGCACCCCCAGACCCGACACTGAAGCTTTCTTT
CASTPRPDTEAFF
>once|TRBJ2-1|TRBV9|TRBD2
TGTGCCAGCAGCGTGGACGGGGGGGCCTACAATGAGCAGTTCTTC
CASSVDGGAYNEQFF
>few|TRBJ1-6|TRBV20-1|TRBD1
TGCAGTGCTCTTATTTGGACAGGTCATAATTCACCCCTCCACTTT
CSALIWTGHNSPLHF
>few|TRBJ2-5|TRBV12-3/TRBV12-4|TRBD2
TGTGCCAGCAGTTTTGTGACTAGCGGGGGGGCGGAGACCCAGTACTTC
CASSFVTSGGAETQYF
>.|TRBJ1-2|TRBV27|.
TGTGCCAGCAGTTCCTCGGGCAGGGTTGGTGGCTACACCTTC
CASSSSGRVGGYTF
>few|TRBJ2-5|TRBV10-3|.
TGTGCCACCCTTCCGAGGGACCATCCCGCAGAGACCCAGTACTTC
CATLPRDHPAETQYF
>.|TRBJ1-1|TRBV12-3/TRBV12-4|.
TGTGCCAGCAGTTTAGTTGGGGAATTGAACACTGAAGCTTTCTTT
CASSLVGELNTEAFF
>.|TRBJ2-1|TRBV7-6|.
TGTGCCAGCAGACCGACCCCGATTACCTACAATGAGCAGTTCTTC
CASRPTPITYNEQFF
>few|TRBJ1-2|TRBV12-3/TRBV12-4|.
TGTGCCAGCAGTTTAGTGCCTTGGACGGAAACTAACTATGGCTACACCTTC
CASSLVPWTETNYGYTF
>.|TRBJ2-2|TRBV12-3/TRBV12-4|.
TGTGCCAGCAGTTTAGTCGCTCTGGACACCGGGGAGCTGTTTTTT
CASSLVALDTGELFF
>.|TRBJ2-5|TRBV25-1|.
TGTGCCAGCAGTTTTCCCGCCCCGGGACATCGGTACCAAGAGATCCAGTACTTC
CASSFPAPGHRYQEIQYF
>.|TRBJ1-6|TRBV7-6|.
TGTGCCAGCAGCGAGGACAGACTTTTAGACTCACCCCTCCACTTT
CASSEDRLLDSPLHF
>.|TRBJ1-2|TRBV2|.
TGTGCCAGCACCTTCTTGACAAGGGATGGCTACACCTTC
CASTFLTRDGYTF
>few|TRBJ1-2|TRBV5-5|.
TGTGCCAGCAGCTTGTTCGTCGGGAACTATGGCTACACCTTC
CASSLFVGNYGYTF
>many|TRBJ1-5|TRBV6-1|.
TGTGCCAGCACCCACCGGGGGTCGGATCAGCCCCAGCATTTT
CASTHRGSDQPQHF
>.|TRBJ1-1|TRBV2|.
TGTGCCAGCCCTGGAAATACGAACACTGAAGCTTTCTTT
CASPGNTNTEAFF
>few|TRBJ1-5|TRBV28|.
TGTGCCAGCAGTTTAGCGGCGGTTAGCAATCAGCCCCAGCATTTT
CASSLAAVSNQPQHF
>.|TRBJ2-1|TRBV11-2|TRBD2
TGTGCCAGCAGCTCCACAGAGCGGGGTGTCTACAATGAGCAGTTCTTC
CASSSTERGVYNEQFF
>.|TRBJ1-5|TRBV28|.
TGTGCCAGCAGTCCTCACGGGTATAACAATCAGCCCCAGCATTTT
CASSPHGYNNQPQHF
>.|TRBJ1-2|TRBV2|.
TGTGCCAGCAGTGAACACCGTAACTATGGCTACACCTTC
CASSEHRNYGYTF
>many|TRBJ2-3|TRBV7-2|.
TGTGCCAGCAGCTTAGAACTAGCTAATACGCAGTATTTT
CASSLELANTQYF
>many|TRBJ2-7|TRBV12-3/TRBV12-4|.
TGTGCCAGCAGTTTACTGGGACACCACGAGCAGTACTTC
CASSLLGHHEQYF
>.|TRBJ2-7|TRBV4-1|TRBD2
TGCGCCAGCAGCCCCCGAGGAGCGGGGAACTACGAGCAGTACTTC
CASSPRGAGNYEQYF
>.|TRBJ2-7|TRBV4-1|.
TGCGCCAGCAGCCAAGATCGGTCGGGCTTCGAGCAGTACTTC
CASSQDRSGFEQYF
>few|TRBJ2-1|TRBV6-5|.
TGTGCCAGCAGTTACCCCCCGGGGCCCCGGTACAATGAGCAGTTCTTC
CASSYPPGPRYNEQFF
>.|TRBJ2-2|TRBV7-9|.
TGTGCCAGCAACCCGACAGTCACCGGGGAGCTGTTTTTT
CASNPTVTGELFF
>.|TRBJ2-2|TRBV4-1|.
TGCGCCAGCAGGAGGGGGGTAGGCACCGGGGAGCTGTTTTTT
CASRRGVGTGELFF
>.|TRBJ2-5|TRBV28|TRBD2
TGTGCCACCATGACTAGCGGGGGGGCTTGGGAGACCCAGTACTTC
CATMTSGGAWETQYF
>few|TRBJ1-1|TRBV4-1|.
TGCGCCAGCAGCCAGCAGGGTCGAGAAGCTTTCTTT
CASSQQGREAFF
>many|TRBJ2-1|TRBV7-9|.
TGTGCCAGCAGCTTCTCGGAAACCAATGAGCAGTTCTTC
CASSFSETNEQFF
>many|TRBJ2-7|TRBV7-9|TRBD1
TGTGCCAGCAGCCTGAGGGGGCGCGGTGAGCAGTACTTC
CASSLRGRGEQYF
>many|TRBJ1-1|TRBV7-9|TRBD1
TGTGCCAGCACCGTAAACCAGGGGGATTTGAGCACTGAAGCTTTCTTT
CASTVNQGDLSTEAFF
>many|TRBJ2-1|TRBV7-8|.
TGTGCCAGCAGCTTAGGGGGGGTGGAGGAGCAGTTCTTC
CASSLGGVEEQFF
>.|TRBJ2-1|TRBV4-1|TRBD2
TGCGCCAGCAGCCAGGATACTAGCGGGAGTTCCTACAATGAGCAGTTCTTC
CASSQDTSGSSYNEQFF
>many|TRBJ1-1|TRBV12-3/TRBV12-4|.
TGTGCCAGCATCGGAGCTGGGGACCCTGAAGCTTTCTTT
CASIGAGDPEAFF
>.|TRBJ2-1|TRBV5-6|.
TGTGCCAGCAGTTTCCCCCTCCATGAGCAGTTCTTC
CASSFPLHEQFF
>few|TRBJ2-1|TRBV4-1|.
TGCGCCAGCAGCCAGGGTTTTGCATCCGAGCAGTTCTTC
CASSQGFASEQFF
>many|TRBJ2-1|TRBV12-3/TRBV12-4|.
TGTGCCAGCAGTTTAGACAGGGTTGAGCAGTTCTTC
CASSLDRVEQFF
>.|TRBJ2-7|TRBV12-3/TRBV12-4|.
TGTGCCAGCAGTTTGGTCCGGGGAAACGAGCAGTACTTC
CASSLVRGNEQYF
>few|TRBJ1-3|TRBV28|.
TGTGCCAGCAGTTTAGGGGGCCCGGACACCATATATTTT
CASSLGGPDTIYF
>few|TRBJ2-7|TRBV6-5|TRBD1
TGTGCCAGCAGTTACTTCGGACAGGGCCTGGGCTACGAGCAGTACTTC
CASSYFGQGLGYEQYF
>many|TRBJ1-1|TRBV7-9|.
TGTGCCAGCAGCGGACAACCGAACACTGAAGCTTTCTTT
CASSGQPNTEAFF
>few|TRBJ1-6|TRBV6-1|.
TGTGCCTTAGGGGAGTGGAATAATTCACCCCTCCACTTT
CALGEWNNSPLHF
>many|TRBJ2-1|TRBV7-2|TRBD1
TGTGCCAGCAGCTTATTTTCGGACAGGGGGCGCGGTGAGCAGTTCTTC
CASSLFSDRGRGEQFF